This T cell receptor (beta chain) stems from a study of T cells in Graves' hyperthyroidism and ophthalmopathy. Trimming stripped 3 bases from V and 7 bases from J, with 10 bases between. CDR3 size: 14 residues. Study-wide results and limits: For ophthalmopathy, model prediction preceded onset by a median 6.5 months. Stable hyperthyroidism was separated from ophthalmopathy by a model based on 13 V-J features.

TCR beta CDR3 regions were amplified from RNA. HTBI primers were the set used in a first-round RT-PCR of the TCR CDR3. In TCRdb, the multiplex PCR reads were re-called with MiXCR into one record per CDR3 protein. The table lists 400,000 to 600,000 distinct CDR3 sequences, roughly 20% of them singletons. This clonotype was seen at least ten times. The target antigen is unknown. Sequenced sample: blood. The gene calls are TRBV12-3 or TRBV12-4 and TRBJ1-6, with a possible D match to TRBD1 (5 bases). The TCR comes from a man aged 18 to 29 with Graves' hyperthyroidism. For the CDR3, the DNA is TGTGCCAGCAGTTTTGGGGGAGGGAATTCACCCCTCCACTTT. Translated, it gives CASSFGGGNSPLHF.